This TCR beta chain appears in the sequencing data of a study of cytomegalovirus exposure and HLA in healthy donors listed by TCRdb under 2017. A note on the overall study: In an earlier analysis of around 540 of the donors, less than 350 Gb of sequence data and approximately 120 million unique TCR beta sequences from about 179 million T cells were reported. Every repertoire in the discovery cohort had been generated on one and the same sequencing platform. In an earlier analysis of roughly 540 of the donors, high-throughput TCR beta sequencing was used to judge whether each TCR beta V gene segment behaved as functional or pseudogenic. Both class I and class II loci were covered by HLA typing, at four-digit resolution. Roughly 5 DR-DQ haplotypes were treated as single units for association and clustering because of strong linkage in the cohort. Donor age, sex, ethnicity and CMV serostatus were compiled alongside the repertoire data. Of the approximately 400 genotyped donors, more than 75% were placed in the genetic ancestry cluster associated with self-reported Caucasian donors. An early release covering just under 650 HLA-typed donors comprised approximately 290 gigabases of sequencing data and approximately 85 million unique TCR sequences. Among about 410 genotyped donors of the cohort, an average of around 220,000 unique TCR beta nucleotide sequences was sequenced per donor, of which 15% to 20% were non-productive. Genome-wide SNP genotypes for about three fifths of the roughly 670 donors were used in a later genetic analysis, which treated that subset as a discovery cohort. Typing coverage differed by locus: A, B, C, DRB1 and DQB1 were typed in roughly 620-640 donors, DQA1 in about 560, DPA1 in roughly 590, and DPB1 in 450 to 490. Along with the roughly 670-subject first cohort, a separate validation cohort of over a hundred different subjects was used. Using immunosequencing, the study profiled T cell repertoires from 666 subjects and related those repertoires to cytomegalovirus serostatus. A later analysis re-examined previously published TCR beta repertoires from over 500 donors and added high-resolution HLA genotyping to investigate patterns of TCR occurrence. To predict cytomegalovirus infection status, the study combined high-throughput TCR immunosequencing, statistical association of individual TCRs with disease status, and machine learning. The aim of the study was to test whether cataloging public T cell receptors could identify signatures of past pathogen exposure. The later analysis used no new phenotypic data to find candidate immune exposures, relying instead on TCR beta sequences and their occurrence across donors. The paper as a whole reports these results and caveats: HLA typing was unavailable for some donors at each locus, so association tests used only the typed subset. The study listed 150 to 200 TCR beta chains as associated with cytomegalovirus. In a later analysis, about 16,000 TCR beta sequences were associated with specific HLA alleles at a false discovery rate of 0.05. Immune exposure information for the cohort was limited to CMV serostatus. In a later analysis, the rate of TCR association differed among HLA loci, with DRB1 alleles having the most associated TCRs and HLA-C alleles having the fewest. In vitro tests confirmed that a few of the cytomegalovirus-associated TCR beta chains recognize cytomegalovirus antigens. In an earlier analysis of under 600 of the donors, most TCR beta V segments were observed in productive rearrangements about 90% or about 30% of the time, broadly matching IMGT annotations. According to a later genetic analysis, donors in an Asian-associated ancestry cluster had fewer N-insertions in productive TCRs than the approximately 630-donor mean. In a later analysis, HLA-associated TCR beta chains showed more clonal expansion and lower generation probabilities than non-associated chains that were equally common. A further reported finding was that TCR beta sequences accurately predicted the HLA-A and HLA-B alleles for most subjects in the first cohort. A cluster of highly shared sequence variants was judged likely to be a technical artifact of the sequencing pipeline. Only TCR beta chains were sequenced in this cohort, and the absence of alpha or paired-chain data limited detectable features. V-gene and J-gene trimming of TCR beta chains was associated with a missense DCLRE1C variant in a later genetic analysis, and the association was replicated in an independent cohort. In a later analysis, several top co-occurrence clusters were reported to appear linked to parvovirus B19, influenza, CMV and Epstein-Barr virus. When HLA alleles, especially DR and DQ, strongly co-occurred, attributing TCR associations to individual alleles was difficult. Sequencing depth was assumed to be roughly uniform across donors in the presence/absence analyses, though that assumption may not hold. Most TCR sequences were observed very rarely across donors, whereas some public TCRs were present in many individuals. Because the 87-base-pair reads could not distinguish some IMGT-functional V segments, including TRBV6-2 and TRBV6-3, those segments were excluded. Correlated functional status among segregating V segments might be attributable to linkage disequilibrium, but an unknown experimental factor could not be ruled out. According to the authors, the approach could potentially be generalized to other disease states and immunological phenotypes. Cytomegalovirus status was reported to be diagnosed by the classifier with high specificity and sensitivity in both the original and validation cohorts. Approximately 18 rarely observed V segments, including chromosome 9 orphons, were excluded from the earlier analysis of a few hundred of the donors because counts were too low. According to a later analysis, most CMV-associated TCR beta chains appeared to be HLA-restricted, and the HLA associations seemed to be driven largely by CMV exposure.

Worth noting for this clone: Its antigen specificity is not known. One base away there is no much larger clone; base qualities are not given.

The cohort consisted of fewer than 700 healthy bone marrow donors. Cohort members were all nominally healthy when sampled, although unrecorded immune exposures were likely present. The donor tested CMV seronegative and was one of the 352 seronegative cohort members. A peripheral blood sample was provided by each donor, and peripheral blood mononuclear cells were used for TCR beta sequencing. The Qiagen DNeasy Blood Extraction Kit was used to extract genomic DNA from the blood cell samples. Libraries were prepared through the immunoSEQ multiplex PCR assay. For the multiplex PCR, a mixture combining 60 forward primers for TCR Vbeta segments and 13 reverse primers for TCR Jbeta segments was used. The CDR3 region of rearranged TCR beta genes was amplified from genomic DNA with a multiplex PCR assay. The Illumina HiSeq System was used to sequence the amplified TCR beta libraries as 87-base-pair reads. The published analysis was carried out like this. A later analysis counted some 80 million unique TCR beta chains across the 666 repertoires, and around 9.9 million of these chains were shared by at least two donors. Raw reads were error-corrected and collapsed into unique sequences by a nearest-neighbor algorithm in which closely related sequences were merged to remove PCR and sequencing errors. Alignment of CDR3 sequences to IMGT reference sequences was used to assign V, D and J gene segments. For a sequence to be retained, a match of at least six nucleotides to both a V gene segment and a J gene segment was required. A rearrangement was called productive if the CDR3 had no stop codons and remained in frame with V and J, and every other rearrangement was called non-productive. CDR3 was defined by IMGT convention, running from the second conserved V-encoded cysteine to the conserved J-encoded phenylalanine. The earlier analysis of approximately 590 of the donors excluded any sequence lacking an unambiguous match to a single V gene segment. An earlier analysis of fewer than 750 of the donors called V segments functional above 56.7% productive rearrangements and segregating when the between-donor standard deviation exceeded 5%. A statistical classification framework was built for diagnosing cytomegalovirus status from the catalog of TCR beta chain sequences. V and J gene assignment, in a later analysis, came from comparing TCR nucleotide sequences with IMGT/GENE-DB human TR gene sequences. In a later analysis, CDR3 sequences and most-parsimonious VDJ recombination scenarios were assigned using the TCRdist pipeline. In a later analysis, each TCR beta chain was defined by its CDR3 amino acid sequence together with its V-gene family, and reads without a unique V-gene family were excluded. As a way to deal with suspected cross-contamination and a sequencing artifact, a later analysis dropped hundreds of nucleotide sequences that were highly shared and had low generation probability. A later analysis calculated a clonal expansion index for each public chain from normalized within-repertoire ranks of inferred template counts. Generation probabilities in a later analysis came from a VDJ recombination model fitted to out-of-frame rearrangements, and those results were checked against IGoR. In a later analysis, hypergeometric tests were used to score TCR-TCR, TCR-HLA and TCR-CMV co-occurrence, with a repertoire-size bias correction applied to TCR pairs. To estimate false discovery rates, a later analysis permuted the HLA or CMV assignments 20 times. In a later analysis, co-occurring TCRs were grouped with DBSCAN, and TCRdist sequence similarity was added when clustering was performed within HLA-allele-positive subsets. For co-occurrence clustering, repertoires with fewer than 30,000 or more than 120,000 public chains were excluded, along with roughly 5 repertoires with anomalous nucleotide sharing. TCRdb mirrors the immuneACCESS table, restricted to in-frame sequences. Some clones are absent from its copies; in checked studies, under half trace to an unresolved V gene, and the reason for the others is unknown. D and trimming come from the DNA, and the V and J calls and clone size come from that table. Counted in this sample were 50,000 or so clones; 60% to 75% of them appeared once. Less than 9.5% of the sample belongs to the ten largest clones.

Taken from cysteine to phenylalanine, the CDR3 has 14 residues. Only the CDR3 region is kept as DNA, spanning 42 bases read in frame from base 1. As encoded in the germline V gene, CDR1 is SGHTS while CDR2 is YDEGEE. The junction carries 10 bases between V and J, which are trimmed by 2 bases and 2 bases respectively. The rearranged segments are TRBV5-8 and TRBJ1-1, and the D gene may be TRBD1, 5 bases matching. The sample taken for sequencing was PBMCs. The sequence came from a woman aged 50 to 65 in good health and CMV-seronegative. CDR3 protein: CASSFQGANTEAFF. The DNA sequence is given as TGTGCCAGCAGCTTTCAGGGCGCCAACACTGAAGCTTTCTTT.